This TCR beta chain emerged from a study of T-cell reconstitution after alpha-beta-depleted transplantation in children. This sample's TCRbeta library carried unique molecular identifier barcodes. TCRdb re-analysed the PCR reads in MiXCR, keeping a single row per CDR3 protein. The sample holds about 640,000 distinct CDR3 sequences, approximately 12% seen once. Germline loops: CDR1 DFQATT, CDR2 SNEGSKA (reference sequence). The CDR3 sequence is 8 residues long. This clonotype was seen only a few times. The antigen remains undetermined. Relative to the germline gene, one junction end is altered; a read error may explain this. The study, taken as a whole, reports: Surviving recipient T cells and thymic progenitors underlay high day-60 TCRbeta diversity in some patients.

V is TRBV20-1 and J is TRBJ2-1; 7 nucleotides line up with TRBD2. Specimen: PBMCs, mostly from graft donor cells, collected 360 days after TCRalphabeta/CD19-depleted stem cell transplant. The sequence was obtained from a male patient younger than 18 who had a stem cell transplant for acute myeloid leukemia, so the T cells may come from the graft donor. The CDR3 here is CSAKGLYF. CDR3 DNA sequence: TGCAGTGCTAAGGGACTATACTTC.